A selection of T cell receptor beta chains follows, all from one sample in a study of neurological immune-mediated disorders. Using its own MiXCR run on the 5' RACE reads, TCRdb lists one record per CDR3 protein. The sample lists 70,000 or so distinct CDR3 sequences, 2.5% to 4% occurring once. The sample consisted of PBMCs. The source is a woman between 50 and 59 years old with multiple sclerosis. The CDR3 runs from the conserved cysteine through the conserved F or W. Clone sizes are given selectively: once, few, many, or a class where the clone is expanded.

J	size	V	CDR3
TRBJ1-6	many	TRBV20-1	CSASGGQGSPLHF
TRBJ2-3	many	TRBV5-1	CASMFLAGADTQYF
TRBJ2-3	many	TRBV2	CASRVSLLDTQYF
TRBJ1-4	many	TRBV12-3/TRBV12-4	CASSFGAAGSEKLFF
TRBJ2-5	many	TRBV10-2	CASSGLGGETQYF
TRBJ2-1	many	TRBV11-3	CASSLARGSSGNEQFF
TRBJ2-1	many	TRBV10-3	CAIRGQGIPQFF
TRBJ2-2	many	TRBV29-1	CSVEADYTGELFF
TRBJ2-7	many	TRBV20-1	CSAHRPGTASYEQYF
TRBJ2-6	NA	TRBV7-6	CASSLFGTGGTRANVLTF
TRBJ2-1	many	TRBV19	CASSIRDPNEQFF
TRBJ1-1	many	TRBV7-2	CASTLGGRANTEAFF
TRBJ1-3	many	TRBV20-1	CSAPSTGEGNTIYF
TRBJ2-6	many	TRBV5-1	CASSLAWADPSGANVLTF
TRBJ2-1	many	TRBV20-1	CSASPNAKGSYNEQFF
TRBJ2-1	many	TRBV20-1	CSARRDHRGNEQFF
TRBJ1-2	many	TRBV7-2	CASSLGPEGYGYTF
TRBJ1-2	many	TRBV12-3/TRBV12-4	CASSRRTGYYGYTF
TRBJ1-4	many	TRBV5-6	CASSWGVKEKLFF
TRBJ2-1	many	TRBV20-1	CSARIAGVGNEQFF
TRBJ2-2	many	TRBV2	CASRRGAAGRITGELFF
TRBJ1-3	many	TRBV9	CASSVLAGLAGNTIYF
TRBJ2-1	many	TRBV20-1	CSGGPLILYEQFF
TRBJ2-1	many	TRBV28	CASSFRGYNEQFF
TRBJ2-2	many	TRBV5-5	CASSGRPNGGELFF
TRBJ2-5	many	TRBV4-2	CASSPEGGTNPWGETQYF
TRBJ1-2	many	TRBV6-2/TRBV6-3	CASSQLPRDPYGYTF
TRBJ2-5	many	TRBV5-4	CASRVTGVETQYF
TRBJ1-4	many	TRBV5-1	CASSLAAESEKLFF
TRBJ1-6	many	TRBV20-1	CSARVRGDRGWF
TRBJ1-1	many	TRBV5-1	CANSIGTGFGAFF
TRBJ1-1	few	TRBV18	CASSDDRNTEAFF
TRBJ2-3	medium-sized	TRBV20-1	CSASGLTGDTQYF
TRBJ1-6	many	TRBV7-9	CASSLNSVDPLHF
TRBJ1-3	many	TRBV7-9	CASNGGWTAGGNTIYF
TRBJ2-7	many	TRBV11-2	CASSPGPRGLYEQYF
TRBJ1-1	few	TRBV29-1	CSVVVVEAFF
TRBJ2-5	many	TRBV5-1	CASSLSGPQETQYF
TRBJ2-5	many	TRBV7-9	CASSIGQTQYF
TRBJ2-7	many	TRBV15	CATSRVREFGEQYF